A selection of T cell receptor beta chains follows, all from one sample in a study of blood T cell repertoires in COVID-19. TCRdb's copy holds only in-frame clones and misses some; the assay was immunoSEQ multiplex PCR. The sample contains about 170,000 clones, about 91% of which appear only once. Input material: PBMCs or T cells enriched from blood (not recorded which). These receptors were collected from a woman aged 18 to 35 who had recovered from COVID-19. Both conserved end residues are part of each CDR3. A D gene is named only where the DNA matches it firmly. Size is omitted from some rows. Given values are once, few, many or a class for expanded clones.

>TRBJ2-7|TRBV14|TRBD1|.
TGTGCCAGCAGCGGCTACCCTGGGACAGGGAACTACGAGCAGTACTTC
CASSGYPGTGNYEQYF
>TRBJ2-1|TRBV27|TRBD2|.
TGTGCCAGCCGCCGGGAGGCGGGGATCAATGAGCAGTTCTTC
CASRREAGINEQFF
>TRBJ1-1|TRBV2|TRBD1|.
TGTGCCAGCAGTGAAGCGTGGACAGGGGACCCTGAAGCTTTCTTT
CASSEAWTGDPEAFF
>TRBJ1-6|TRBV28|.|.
TGTGCCAGCAGTTTCCTCCCGGAGGGACCAAATAATTCACCCCTCCACTTT
CASSFLPEGPNNSPLHF
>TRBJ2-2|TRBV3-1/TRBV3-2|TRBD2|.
TGTGCCAGCAGCCCCACGGGACTAGCAACACACACCGGGGAGCTGTTTTTT
CASSPTGLATHTGELFF
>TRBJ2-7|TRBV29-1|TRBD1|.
TGCAGCGTTGACACCGGGACAGGTGTTCACGAGCAGTACTTC
CSVDTGTGVHEQYF
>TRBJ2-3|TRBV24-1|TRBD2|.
TGTGCCACCACGAAACAGGGTTGGGGAGCGGGAGAGGCGGATACGCAGTATTTT
CATTKQGWGAGEADTQYF
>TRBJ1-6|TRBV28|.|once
TGTGCCAGCAGTCACCTAAGTAGCGGTTCACCCCTCCACTTT
CASSHLSSGSPLHF
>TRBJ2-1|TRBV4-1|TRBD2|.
TGCGCCAGCAGCCAAGATGGACGGGGACTAGCGGGACGGGAGCAGTTCTTC
CASSQDGRGLAGREQFF
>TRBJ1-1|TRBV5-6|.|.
TGTGCCAGCAGCTTGCTCAGGGACATGAACACTGAAGCTTTCTTT
CASSLLRDMNTEAFF
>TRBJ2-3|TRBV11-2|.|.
TGTGCCAGCAGCCCACCGAACCATTCGGGTACGCAGTATTTT
CASSPPNHSGTQYF
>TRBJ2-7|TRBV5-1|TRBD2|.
TGCGCCAGCAGCCGGGCCTTAGCGGGAGGCGCCTACGAGCAGTACTTC
CASSRALAGGAYEQYF
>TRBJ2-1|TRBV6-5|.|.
TGTGCCAGCATTTTTCGGGAGTCTACTTCCTTGGGGCAGTTCTTC
CASIFRESTSLGQFF
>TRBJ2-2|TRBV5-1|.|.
TGCGCCAGCAGTGCGGGACTCCACACCGGGGAGCTGTTTTTT
CASSAGLHTGELFF